These 22 T cell receptor beta chains were sequenced from one sample in a study of blood T cell repertoires in COVID-19. Clones were sequenced by immunoSEQ multiplex PCR, and TCRdb holds only the in-frame ones, with some missing. Of 120,000 to 150,000 clones in the sample, more than 70% were seen once. Sequencing input: peripheral blood. The receptors originated from a man aged 55 to 69 with active or convalescent COVID-19.

This chain uses TRBV7-9 with TRBJ2-7, with TRBD2 matching 13 bases. Trimming removed 5 bases from V and 5 bases from J; junction bases left unmatched: 6. This CDR3 region has 15 residues. Germline V lookup: CDR1 SEHNR, CDR2 FQNEAQ (reference sequence). The CDR3 bases are TGTGCCAGCAGCACGCCGGGACTAGCGGGGCACGAGCAGTACTTC. Translating gives CASSTPGLAGHEQYF.

The V and J genes are TRBV5-5 and TRBJ2-2; D is undetermined. Trimming took off 6 bases at V and 8 bases at J, with 20 bases between the two ends. There are 15 residues in the CDR3. Germline values: CDR1 SGHKS, CDR2 YYEKEE (reference sequence). CDR3 DNA: TGTGCCAGCAACCTGGGCCTTCGGAATCCTGGGGAGCTGTTTTTT. It encodes CASNLGLRNPGELFF. Combining the CDR3 with reference TRBV5-5 and TRBJ2-2 gives the whole variable domain DAGVTQSPTHLIKTRGQQVTLRCSPISGHKSVSWYQQVLGQGPQFIFQYYEKEERGRGNFPDRFSARQFPNYSSELNVNALLLGDSALYLCASNLGLRNPGELFFGEGSRLTVL.

The CDR3 sequence: CASRPPGTGDEKLFF. The CDR3 DNA reads TGTGCCAGCAGGCCCCCCGGGACAGGGGATGAAAAACTGTTTTTT. V usage is TRBV6-5 and J usage is TRBJ1-4; 10 bases line up with TRBD1. Per germline, CDR1 MNHEY and CDR2 SVGAGI. V trimming: 6 bases; J trimming: 6 bases; junction bases outside the gene matches: 7. CDR3 size: 15 residues.

The chain couples TRBV27 to TRBJ1-1, with 9 nucleotides matching TRBD1. The CDR3 covers 12 residues. Germline values: CDR1 MNHEY, CDR2 SMNVEV (reference sequence). V was pared by 2 bases and J by 11 bases, with 3 bases of the junction left unmatched. The CDR3 DNA sequence: TGTGCCAGCAGTTTAACAGGGGGCCGGGCTTTCTTT. It is translated as CASSLTGGRAFF.

The table lists this clone with a few counts. The chain couples TRBV12-3 or TRBV12-4 to TRBJ1-2, with 7 bases identical to TRBD1. This CDR3 region has 13 residues. J gave up 4 bases and V 6 bases, and 5 bases lay outside the gene matches. The CDR3 spells CASSQQGTYGYTF. The CDR3, as DNA: TGTGCCAGCAGCCAACAGGGGACCTATGGCTACACCTTC.

The CDR3 DNA is TGTGCCAGCAGGCACAGGGCCAGCTTTGGCGGCTACACCTTC. It translates to CASRHRASFGGYTF. V usage is TRBV28 and J usage is TRBJ1-2; D is perhaps TRBD1 (6 bases). CDR3 size: 14 residues. With 6 bases removed from V and 8 bases from J, the gap between germline ends came to 19 bases. CDR1 is MDHEN and CDR2 is SYDVKM in the germline V gene.

The genes are TRBV11-3 and TRBJ2-1; maybe TRBD1 (6 bases). Trimming removed 1 base from V and 2 bases from J, with 9 bases in between. This CDR3 spans 15 amino acids. CDR1 SGHNT and CDR2 YENEEA come from the germline V gene. The DNA for the CDR3 is TGTGCCAGCAGCTTAGGGGGGCCCGCCTACAATGAGCAGTTCTTC. Amino acids: CASSLGGPAYNEQFF.

This clone was seen more than once but under ten times. CDR3 sequence (DNA): TGCAGTGCCAGTACAGGGGGCACTTACGCCGGGGAGCTGTTTTTT. Its translation is CSASTGGTYAGELFF. This chain joins TRBV20-1 and TRBJ2-2; 9 bases are a match to TRBD1. Per the germline V gene, CDR1 is DFQATT and CDR2 is SNEGSKA (reference sequence). The CDR3 has 15 residues. Trimming removed 6 bases from V and 6 bases from J; junction bases left unmatched: 11.

This chain connects TRBV19 to TRBJ2-7, with 12 nucleotides matching TRBD2. This CDR3 is built from 17 residues. The J segment lost 0 bases and the V segment lost 5 bases, leaving 8 bases of the junction unmatched. Germline V CDR1 and CDR2: LNHDA, SQIVND (reference sequence). The CDR3 region is CASSRTSGAPSSYEQYF. The CDR3 DNA follows: TGTGCCAGTAGTCGGACTAGCGGGGCCCCCAGCTCCTACGAGCAGTACTTC.

This rearrangement joins TRBV7-9 to TRBJ2-7; 8 bases align to TRBD2. Unmatched junction bases numbered 6, after V lost 6 bases and J lost 2 bases. This CDR3 contains 14 residues. Germline V gene lookup returns CDR1 SEHNR and CDR2 FQNEAQ (reference sequence). CDR3: CASSFTSGTYEQYF. DNA for the CDR3: TGTGCCAGCAGTTTCACTAGCGGCACCTACGAGCAGTACTTC.

Sample share makes this clone medium-sized. The chain recombines TRBV19 with TRBJ2-1; 10 bases match TRBD2. The CDR3 totals 15 residues. Germline CDR1 reads LNHDA; CDR2 reads SQIVND (reference sequence). Trimming removed 1 base from V and 5 bases from J; junction bases left unmatched: 2. CDR3 bases: TGTGCCAGTAGTATAGGAGCGGGAGGGAACAATGAGCAGTTCTTC. Encoded protein: CASSIGAGGNNEQFF.

The V call is TRBV19, the J call TRBJ2-7; D uncertain. This CDR3 has 20 residues. V lost 1 base to trimming and J lost 3 bases, with 28 bases between them. Germline V CDR1 and CDR2: LNHDA, SQIVND (reference sequence). DNA of the CDR3: TGTGCCAGTAGTATAGGATTACAGCCTATCCATCCTCCCAAGATCTACGAGCAGTACTTC. Its protein product is CASSIGLQPIHPPKIYEQYF. Variable domain in full (rest from reference TRBV19 and TRBJ2-7): DGGITQSPKYLFRKEGQNVTLSCEQNLNHDAMYWYRQDPGQGLRLIYYSQIVNDFQKGDIAEGYSVSREKKESFPLTVTSAQKNPTAFYLCASSIGLQPIHPPKIYEQYFGPGTRLTVT.

The gene calls are TRBV6-6 and TRBJ1-1; 7 bases match TRBD1. Trimming took 4 bases from V and 1 from J; bases not matched to a gene: 6. CDR3 size: 15 residues. Germline V CDR1 and CDR2: MNHNY, SVGAGI (reference sequence). The chain's CDR3 is CASSSSGQKNTEAFF. CDR3 nucleotides: TGTGCCAGCAGTTCCTCGGGACAGAAGAACACTGAAGCTTTCTTT.

This clone was counted a single time. The rearrangement joins TRBV4-3 to TRBJ2-5; D might be TRBD1 (6 bases). V dropped 3 bases and J dropped 5 bases, with 10 bases sitting between them. There are 13 residues in the CDR3. Germline V lookup: CDR1 LGHNA, CDR2 YSLEER. CDR3 protein: CASSQSGVETQYF. In DNA, the CDR3 is TGCGCCAGCAGCCAGTCAGGGGTTGAGACCCAGTACTTC.

The rearrangement uses TRBV5-1 and TRBJ1-2; 7 bases line up with TRBD1. Germline V lookup: CDR1 SGHRS, CDR2 YFSETQ. The length of the CDR3 is 14 residues. Trimming at V came to 5 bases and at J to 4 bases, leaving 8 bases not matched to a gene. The CDR3 DNA reads as TGCGCCAGCAGTCCACAGGGGTCCTCCTATGGCTACACCTTC. Translation: CASSPQGSSYGYTF.

This sequence joins TRBV10-3 and TRBJ2-7; maybe TRBD2 (5 bases). CDR1 ENHRY and CDR2 SYGVKD come from the germline V gene. CDR3 length: 11 amino acids. Trimming cost V 8 bases and J 6 bases, with 11 bases left between them. In nucleotides, the CDR3 is TGTGCCATCGGACGAGGGAGCGAGCAGTACTTC. Its translation is CAIGRGSEQYF.

This clone was seen a few times. The V call is TRBV15, the J call TRBJ1-4, with TRBD1 identical over 8 bases. The germline CDR1 and CDR2 sequences are LNHNV and YYDKDF (reference sequence). Trimming took 0 bases from V and 8 from J; bases not matched to a gene: 11. CDR3 length equals 17 residues. CDR3 amino acids: CATSRDYGQGAGEKLFF. CDR3 nucleotides: TGTGCCACCAGCAGAGATTATGGCCAGGGGGCAGGAGAAAAACTGTTTTTT. The whole variable domain, remainder taken from reference TRBV15 and TRBJ1-4, is DAMVIQNPRYQVTQFGKPVTLSCSQTLNHNVMYWYQQKSSQAPKLLFHYYDKDFNNEADTPDNFQSRRPNTSFCFLDIRSPGLGDTAMYLCATSRDYGQGAGEKLFFGSGTQLSVL.

CDR3 in amino acids: CASSYSQGSPLHF. The CDR3 coding sequence is TGTGCCAGCAGTTACTCGCAGGGCTCACCCCTCCACTTT. This chain joins TRBV6-8 and TRBJ1-6, with a possible D match to TRBD1 (5 bases). V lost 0 bases and J lost 10, with 7 bases in between. The CDR3 length is 13 residues. Germline V lookup: CDR1 MNHGY, CDR2 SAAAGT.

The rearrangement uses TRBV4-3 and TRBJ2-7; 11 bases align to TRBD2. The CDR3 consists of 16 residues. Germline assignment: CDR1 LGHNA and CDR2 YSLEER. The J segment lost 5 bases and the V segment lost 0 bases, leaving 6 bases of the junction unmatched. The CDR3 bases are TGCGCCAGCAGCCAAGATCGGAGACTAGCGGGACACGAGCAGTACTTC. It codes for CASSQDRRLAGHEQYF.

The chain recombines TRBV24-1 with TRBJ2-5; 13 nucleotides align to TRBD2. The CDR3 contains 15 residues. CDR1 is KGHDR, CDR2 SFDVKD, per germline. V lost 2 bases and J lost 7; bases outside the gene matches: 3. CDR3 sequence: CATSDWTSGGWTQYF. DNA of the CDR3: TGTGCCACCAGTGATTGGACTAGCGGGGGCTGGACCCAGTACTTC.

This clone was seen only a few times. The V gene is TRBV6-4, the J gene TRBJ2-1; a weak D match, TRBD1 (5 bases). Trimming stripped 2 bases from V and 6 bases from J, with 11 bases between. The CDR3 loop spans 14 amino acids. Germline V CDR1 and CDR2: MRHNA, SNTAGT. The CDR3 nucleotides read TGTGCCAGCAGTGACGGGAACAGGATCAATGAGCAGTTCTTC. It is translated as CASSDGNRINEQFF.

This chain's CDR3 is CASSQPWGDYNEQFF. The CDR3 nucleotides read TGCGCCAGCAGCCAACCTTGGGGGGACTACAATGAGCAGTTCTTC. V gene TRBV4-3 combines with J gene TRBJ2-1, with D tentatively TRBD2 (6 bases). The CDR3 is 15 residues long. V lost 2 bases to trimming and J lost 3 bases, with 11 bases between them. Germline CDR1 is LGHNA and CDR2 is YSLEER.